Each of the 19 T cell receptor beta chains below was sequenced from the same sample in a study of T cells in Graves' hyperthyroidism and ophthalmopathy (dated by TCRdb to the late 2010s). Receptor libraries were prepared by multiplex PCR. Reads for this sample came from an Illumina HiSeq 2000. The TCR beta CDR3 regions were amplified from the RNA transcripts. A first-round RT-PCR of the TCR CDR3 used the HTBI primer set with the Qiagen OneStep RT-PCR kit. TCRdb took the public reads, trimmed them with fastp at Q25, ran MiXCR for clone calling and kept in-frame beta chains. Each CDR3 protein appears once, grouped with its most common genes and DNA. For this sample there are 300,000 or so distinct CDR3 sequences; approximately 15% appear just once. 55% to 60% of the sample comes from the top ten. The sample taken for sequencing was blood. Every receptor here comes from a woman aged 55-75 years with Graves' ophthalmopathy.

This clonotype was seen repeatedly, ten times or more. V is TRBV18 and J is TRBJ2-2; TRBD1 matches 9 bases. The V segment lost 6 bases and the J segment 14 bases; nucleotides outside the gene matches: 10. The CDR3 loop spans 13 amino acids. CDR1 and CDR2 from the germline V gene are KGHSH and LQKENI. The CDR3 sequence is CASSDSGTGNLFF. The CDR3 nucleotides read TGTGCCAGCTCTGACTCCGGGACAGGGAACCTGTTTTTT.

The sample holds many counts of this clonotype. The chain carries TRBV27 and TRBJ2-1; 9 nucleotides agree with TRBD2. This CDR3 is 16 amino acids long. The J segment lost 9 bases and the V segment lost 5 bases, leaving 14 bases of the junction unmatched. Germline loops: CDR1 MNHEY, CDR2 SMNVEV (reference sequence). The CDR3 DNA is TGTGCCAGCAGTCCCCAGCGGGGGGCCCCGGTTGGTGAGCAGTTCTTC. It codes for CASSPQRGAPVGEQFF.

This clonotype occurred once. J is TRBJ1-1 and V is TRBV28; possibly TRBD1 for D (6 bases). The CDR3 consists of 14 residues. CDR1 and CDR2 (germline): MDHEN, SYDVKM. V lost 5 bases and J lost 4, with 14 bases in between. CDR3 protein: CASSPKTGTTEAFF. Written as DNA, the CDR3 is TGTGCCAGCAGTCCTAAGACAGGTACCACTGAAGCTTTCTTT. Filled out from reference TRBV28 and TRBJ1-1, the complete variable domain reads DVKVTQSSRYLVKRTGEKVFLECVQDMDHENMFWYRQDPGLGLRLIYFSYDVKMKEKGDIPEGYSVSREKKERFSLILESASTNQTSMYLCASSPKTGTTEAFFGQGTRLTVV.

This clonotype occurred a few times. CDR3 loop: CASSVDGVGYNEQFF. In DNA form, the CDR3 reads TGTGCCAGCAGTGTTGATGGGGTGGGCTACAATGAGCAGTTCTTC. The chain employs TRBV6-4 and TRBJ2-1, with unresolved D. Germline V CDR1 and CDR2: MRHNA, SNTAGT. This CDR3 contains 15 residues. V lost 4 bases, J lost 3 bases, and 13 bases lay in between.

In this sample, this clonotype turned up many times. This chain uses TRBV7-2 with TRBJ2-1; perhaps TRBD1 as D (6 bases). V was cut by 4 bases and J by 9 bases, with 19 bases left in between. CDR1 and CDR2 (germline): SGHTA, FQGNSA. CDR3 length: 15 residues. The CDR3, as DNA: TGTGCCAGCAGCTCACGGAGGAACAGGGCTATTGAGCAGTTCTTC. Amino acid sequence: CASSSRRNRAIEQFF.

This rearrangement joins TRBV20-1 to TRBJ1-1; D unclear. The V end lost 2 bases, the J end lost 6 bases, and 25 bases lay between the germline ends. Per germline, CDR1 DFQATT and CDR2 SNEGSKA (reference sequence). This CDR3 has 17 amino acids. Here the CDR3 DNA reads TGCAGTGCTAGATCTTCGCCAAGCGAGAGAGGGATACCTGAAGCTTTCTTT. It codes for CSARSSPSERGIPEAFF.

The chain has TRBV19 and TRBJ1-2; D unresolved. V was trimmed by 5 bases and J by 4 bases, leaving 8 bases between them. The CDR3 runs 12 residues. Per germline, CDR1 LNHDA and CDR2 SQIVND (reference sequence). CDR3 in DNA: TGTGCCAGTAGTCAGGAGCTCTATGGCTACACCTTC. This translates into CASSQELYGYTF.

This clonotype was detected ten times or more. The chain carries TRBV7-9 and TRBJ1-1, with a weak D call TRBD1 (5 bases). This CDR3 region has 12 residues. The germline CDR1 and CDR2 sequences are SEHNR and FQNEAQ (reference sequence). The V end was cut by 8 bases, the J end by 0 bases, with 7 bases between. In nucleotides, the CDR3 is TGTGCCAGCCAGGACATGAACACTGAAGCTTTCTTT. It encodes CASQDMNTEAFF. The complete variable domain, with remaining parts taken from reference TRBV7-9 and TRBJ1-1, reads DTGVSQNPRHKITKRGQNVTFRCDPISEHNRLYWYRQTLGQGPEFLTYFQNEAQLEKSRLLSDRFSAERPKGSFSTLEIQRTEQGDSAMYLCASQDMNTEAFFGQGTRLTVV.

In this sample, this clonotype turned up many times. The rearrangement uses TRBV20-1 and TRBJ1-2; TRBD1 is a possible D gene (5 bases). The germline V gene encodes CDR1 DFQATT and CDR2 SNEGSKA (reference sequence). The length of the CDR3 is 13 residues. With 1 base removed from V and 4 bases from J, the gap between germline ends came to 10 bases. The CDR3 DNA sequence: TGCAGTGCTAGAGGACAGTTAACCTATGGCTACACCTTC. This translates into CSARGQLTYGYTF.

The V and J genes are TRBV12-3 or TRBV12-4 and TRBJ2-5; D might be TRBD1 (5 bases). CDR3 length equals 14 residues. The V and J ends lost 6 bases and 2 bases respectively, with 13 bases between them. This CDR3 reads CASSLPRQQETQYF. CDR3 in DNA: TGTGCCAGCAGCCTACCCCGACAGCAAGAGACCCAGTACTTC.

Notes on this clonotype: A read error is possible here, since a much larger clone lies one base away. The gene calls are TRBV6-1 and TRBJ2-1; perhaps TRBD1 as D (6 bases). This CDR3 comprises 16 residues. Germline values: CDR1 MNHNS, CDR2 SASEGT. CDR3 sequence: CASRPRLTGSLNEQLF. The CDR3 bases are TGTGCCAGCAGGCCCCGCCTCACAGGGTCTCTCAATGAGCAGCTCTTC.

This clonotype was seen many times. The chain has TRBV28 and TRBJ2-5; no reliable D call. The CDR3 is made up of 13 amino acids. CDR1 MDHEN and CDR2 SYDVKM come from the germline V gene. Trimming shortened V by 2 bases and J by 4 bases, and 8 bases separated the two germline ends. CDR3 sequence reads: CASSLVLGETQYF. The CDR3 region has the DNA TGTGCCAGCAGTTTAGTTCTGGGAGAGACCCAGTACTTC.

Note on this clonotype: Just one base apart from a much larger clone, this may be a read error. This chain uses TRBV15 with TRBJ2-3; the match to TRBD2 covers 16 bases. V dropped 5 bases and J dropped 4; count of bases not matched to a gene: 15. Germline lookup yields CDR1 LNHNV and CDR2 YYDKDF (reference sequence). The length of the CDR3 is 20 residues. CDR3: CATSRTPGLAGGEDADTQYF. For the CDR3, the DNA is TGTGCCACCAGCCGGACGCCGGGACTAGCGGGAGGGGAGGACGCAGATACGCAGTATTTT. Drawing the rest from reference TRBV15 and TRBJ2-3, the complete variable domain is DAMVIQNPRYQVTQFGKPVTLSCSQTLNHNVMYWYQQKSSQAPKLLFHYYDKDFNNEADTPDNFQSRRPNTSFCFLDIRSPGLGDTAMYLCATSRTPGLAGGEDADTQYFGPGTRLTVL.

V and J are TRBV6-1 and TRBJ2-1, with D possibly TRBD2 on 7 matching bases. The V end was cut by 8 bases, the J end by 0 bases, with 14 bases between. Germline V gene data show CDR1 as MNHNS and CDR2 as SASEGT. This CDR3 is built from 15 residues. This chain's CDR3 is CASSLADSSYNEQFF. DNA of the CDR3: TGTGCCAGCTCTCTAGCGGACAGCTCCTACAATGAGCAGTTCTTC.

Many counts were recorded for this clonotype. The chain recombines TRBV2 with TRBJ1-4; D perhaps matches TRBD1 (5 bases). The ends were cut back, 8 bases at V and 6 bases at J, with 19 bases in the middle. This CDR3 has 15 residues. The germline CDR1 and CDR2 sequences are SNHLY and FYNNEI. This CDR3 reads CASAFRTIEDEKLFF. Written as DNA, the CDR3 is TGTGCCAGCGCCTTTCGGACAATTGAGGATGAAAAACTGTTTTTT. Using reference TRBV2 and TRBJ1-4 for the parts outside the CDR3, the full variable domain is EPEVTQTPSHQVTQMGQEVILRCVPISNHLYFYWYRQILGQKVEFLVSFYNNEISEKSEIFDDQFSVERPDGSNFTLKIRSTKLEDSAMYFCASAFRTIEDEKLFFGSGTQLSVL.

This clonotype was picked up a small number of times. The chain couples TRBV5-1 to TRBJ2-2, with D maybe TRBD1 (6 bases). Trimming took 2 bases from V and 9 from J, leaving 11 bases between them. The germline V gene has CDR1 SGHRS and CDR2 YFSETQ. This CDR3 is built from 13 residues. This CDR3 is CASSLTGFRELFF. The CDR3 DNA follows: TGCGCCAGCAGCTTAACAGGGTTCCGGGAGCTGTTTTTT.

This clonotype was picked up many times. The chain links TRBV18 to TRBJ2-5; D tentatively reads TRBD1 or TRBD2 (5 bases each). This CDR3 is 13 amino acids long. With 2 bases removed from V and 5 bases from J, the gap between germline ends came to 9 bases. Germline lookup yields CDR1 KGHSH and CDR2 LQKENI. The CDR3 loop reads CASSPSGLETQYF. In DNA form, the CDR3 reads TGTGCCAGCTCACCATCGGGGCTGGAGACCCAGTACTTC.

This clonotype was detected only a few times. The CDR3 bases are TGTGCCAGCAGTTGGGGACAGGGTGCCCCTCTTTCACCCCTCCACTTT. This encodes CASSWGQGAPLSPLHF. The V and J genes are TRBV2 and TRBJ1-6, with 9 nucleotides matching TRBD1. V lost 5 bases, J lost 9 bases, and 11 bases stayed unmatched. The CDR3 has 16 amino acids. Germline CDR1 is SNHLY and CDR2 is FYNNEI.

This clonotype was recorded many times. This chain links TRBV7-9 with TRBJ2-7; 10 bases line up with TRBD1. V shed 5 bases, J shed 5 bases, and the junction held 9 bases outside the gene matches. Per the germline V gene, CDR1 is SEHNR and CDR2 is FQNEAQ (reference sequence). This CDR3 spans 15 amino acids. CDR3 nucleotide sequence: TGTGCCAGCAGCGGCCGAAAAGACAGGGGGCACGAGCAGTACTTC. Amino acids: CASSGRKDRGHEQYF.